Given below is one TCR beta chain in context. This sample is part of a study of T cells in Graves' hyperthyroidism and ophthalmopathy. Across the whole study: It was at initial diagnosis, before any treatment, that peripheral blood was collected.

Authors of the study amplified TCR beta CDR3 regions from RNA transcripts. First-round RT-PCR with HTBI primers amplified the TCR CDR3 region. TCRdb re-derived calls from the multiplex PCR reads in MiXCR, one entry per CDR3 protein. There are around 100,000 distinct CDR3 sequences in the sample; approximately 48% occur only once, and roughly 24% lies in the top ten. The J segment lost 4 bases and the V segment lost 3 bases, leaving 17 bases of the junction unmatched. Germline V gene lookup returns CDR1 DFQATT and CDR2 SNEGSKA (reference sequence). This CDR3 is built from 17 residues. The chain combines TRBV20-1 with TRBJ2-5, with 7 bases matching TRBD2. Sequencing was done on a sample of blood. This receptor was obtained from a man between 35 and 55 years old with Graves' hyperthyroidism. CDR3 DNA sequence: TGCAGTGCTAGTGGTGGGAGTGGGGGGGTTGGGCCAGAGACCCAGTACTTC. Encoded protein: CSASGGSGGVGPETQYF.